The entry that follows covers one TCR beta chain sequence. The data were obtained in a study of control samples from healthy donors and cancer patients. TCRdb keeps only in-frame clones here, not all; method: immunoSEQ multiplex PCR. The sample lists tens of thousands of clones; 88% were seen once. Trimming left V 4 bases short and J 4 bases short, with 17 bases between. The CDR3 totals 16 residues. Germline assignment: CDR1 MDHEN and CDR2 SYDVKM. The receptor's source is a man aged 45 to 65 in good health. Sequenced: blood. This rearrangement joins TRBV28 to TRBJ2-1, with D perhaps TRBD2 (7 bases). This chain's CDR3 is CASSSYLGGGYNEQFF. The DNA of the CDR3 is TGTGCCAGCAGTTCCTATCTAGGGGGGGGATACAATGAGCAGTTCTTC.